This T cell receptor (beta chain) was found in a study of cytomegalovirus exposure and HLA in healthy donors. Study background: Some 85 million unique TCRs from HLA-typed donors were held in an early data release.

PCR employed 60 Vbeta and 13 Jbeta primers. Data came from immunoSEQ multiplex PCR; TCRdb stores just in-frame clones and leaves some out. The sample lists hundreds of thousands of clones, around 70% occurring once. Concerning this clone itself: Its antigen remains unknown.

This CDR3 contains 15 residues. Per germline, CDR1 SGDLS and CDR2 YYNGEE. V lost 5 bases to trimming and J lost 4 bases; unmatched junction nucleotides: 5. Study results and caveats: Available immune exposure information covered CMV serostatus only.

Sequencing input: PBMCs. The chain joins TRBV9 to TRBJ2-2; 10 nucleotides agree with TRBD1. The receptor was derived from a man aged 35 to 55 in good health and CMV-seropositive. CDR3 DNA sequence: TGTGCCAGCAGTCAGACAGGGGGCACCACCGGGGAGCTGTTTTTT. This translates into CASSQTGGTTGELFF.